This TCR beta chain was recorded in a study of response to subunit inactivated influenza vaccine. Study conclusions and caveats: Authors suggested that a seasonal influenza vaccination recruits few new T cells each time.

This clonotype was seen many times. Its antigen remains unknown. TCRdb used MiXCR to reprocess the RT-PCR reads, holding one entry per CDR3 protein. This table holds approximately 700,000 distinct CDR3 sequences, 11% to 15% found once. CDR1 is SGHTA and CDR2 is FQGNSA in the germline V gene. This CDR3 contains 14 residues. V shed 1 base and J shed 2 bases, with 7 bases lying between them. The TCR originated in a man between 45 and 60 years old who received an inactivated influenza vaccine. Source: PBMCs from blood, taken about 14 days before vaccination. The chain combines TRBV7-2 with TRBJ2-3; D unclear. The CDR3 loop reads CASSLGVATDTQYF. The CDR3 DNA sequence: TGTGCCAGCAGCTTAGGGGTGGCCACAGATACGCAGTATTTT.